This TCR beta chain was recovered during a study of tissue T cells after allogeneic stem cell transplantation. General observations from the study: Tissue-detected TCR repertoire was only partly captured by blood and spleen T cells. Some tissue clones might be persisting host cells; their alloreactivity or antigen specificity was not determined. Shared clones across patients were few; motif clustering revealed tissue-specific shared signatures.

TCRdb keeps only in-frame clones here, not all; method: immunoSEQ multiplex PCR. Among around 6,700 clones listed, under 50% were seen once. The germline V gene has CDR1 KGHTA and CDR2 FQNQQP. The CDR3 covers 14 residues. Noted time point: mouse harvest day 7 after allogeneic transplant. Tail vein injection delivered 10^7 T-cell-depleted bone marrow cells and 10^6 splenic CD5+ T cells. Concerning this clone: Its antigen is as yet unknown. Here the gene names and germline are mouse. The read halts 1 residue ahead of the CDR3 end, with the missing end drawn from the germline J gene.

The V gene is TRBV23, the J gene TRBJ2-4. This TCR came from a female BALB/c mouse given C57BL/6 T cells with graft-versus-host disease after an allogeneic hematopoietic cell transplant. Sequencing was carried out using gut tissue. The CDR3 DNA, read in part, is TGCTCCAGCAGTCAATCCCGGGGTCAGGACACCTTGTAC. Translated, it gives CSSSQSRGQDTLY. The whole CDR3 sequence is CSSSQSRGQDTLYF.